This T cell receptor beta chain was sequenced for a study of T-cell reconstitution after alpha-beta-depleted transplantation in children. General study findings and limits: Several hundred expanded graft clones reportedly were the source of alpha-beta T cells about two months after transplant.

Note on this clonotype: The antigen remains undetermined.

Preparation of the TCRbeta library involved a method that used unique molecular identifiers. One entry per CDR3 protein results from TCRdb running MiXCR on the PCR reads. Of hundreds of thousands of distinct CDR3 sequences listed, under 30% are singletons. V dropped 4 bases and J dropped 7 bases, with 20 bases sitting between them. The germline gives CDR1 MDHEN, CDR2 SYDVKM. The CDR3 covers 15 residues. The sequence was collected from a female patient aged 2-9 years who had a stem cell transplant for congenital amegakaryocytic thrombocytopenia, so the T cells may come from the graft donor. The sequenced sample was PBMCs, mostly from graft donor cells, obtained 360 days after TCRalphabeta/CD19-depleted stem cell transplant. The chain recombines TRBV28 with TRBJ2-7, with D perhaps TRBD1 (5 bases). This CDR3 is CASSSLLGRVGEQYF. In nucleotides, the CDR3 is TGTGCCAGCAGTTCCCTCCTCGGCAGGGTGGGGGAGCAGTACTTC.